Presented here are 7 T cell receptor beta chains from one specimen sequenced in a study of blood T cell repertoires in COVID-19. The method was immunoSEQ multiplex PCR; TCRdb's version includes in-frame clones alone and lacks a portion of them. The sample lists 350,000 to 550,000 clones; 75% to 90% were seen once. The sample consisted of PBMCs or T cells enriched from blood (not recorded which). The receptor source for this set is a man aged 30 to 39 who had recovered from COVID-19.

This clone was found a few times. This chain connects TRBV23-1 to TRBJ1-5; a possible D gene is TRBD1 (5 bases). TRBV23-1 is filed as an ORF, its function uncertain. The CDR3 has 17 residues. Trimming cost V 3 bases and J 5 bases, with 20 bases left between them. The CDR3 bases are TGCGCCAGCAGTCAGCGCCTTTGGGGCCTAGGCCATCAGCCCCAGCATTTT. Translating gives CASSQRLWGLGHQPQHF.

With respect to this clone: Within the sample, other DNA sequences also encode this same CDR3. The chain carries TRBV18 and TRBJ1-3, with a possible D match to TRBD1 (5 bases). With 3 bases removed from V and 1 base from J, the gap between germline ends came to 7 bases. The V gene's germline CDR1 is KGHSH and CDR2 LQKENI. This CDR3 is built from 14 residues. CDR3 protein: CASSPPGSGNTIYF. The CDR3 bases are TGTGCCAGCTCACCTCCAGGGTCTGGAAACACCATATATTTT. The full variable domain, in which reference TRBV18 and TRBJ1-3 provide the parts outside the CDR3, is NAGVMQNPRHLVRRRGQEARLRCSPMKGHSHVYWYRQLPEEGLKFMVYLQKENIIDESGMPKERFSAEFPKEGPSILRIQQVVRGDSAAYFCASSPPGSGNTIYFGEGSWLTVV.

This chain joins TRBV7-2 and TRBJ1-1; 7 nucleotides agree with TRBD1. This CDR3 is built from 15 residues. Germline V gives CDR1 SGHTA, CDR2 FQGNSA. After removal of 4 bases from V and 4 bases from J, the junction contained 9 bases not matched to a gene. CDR3 loop: CASSSLGGGGTEAFF. CDR3 nucleotide sequence: TGTGCCAGCAGCTCACTTGGAGGGGGCGGCACTGAAGCTTTCTTT. Combining the CDR3 with reference TRBV7-2 and TRBJ1-1 gives the whole variable domain GAGVSQSPSNKVTEKGKDVELRCDPISGHTALYWYRQSLGQGLEFLIYFQGNSAPDKSGLPSDRFSAERTGGSVSTLTIQRTQQEDSAVYLCASSSLGGGGTEAFFGQGTRLTVV.

The count of this clone is one. J is TRBJ1-1 and V is TRBV15; D gene unclear. The CDR3 contains 16 residues. With 5 bases removed from V and 0 bases from J, the gap between germline ends came to 16 bases. The germline CDR1 and CDR2 sequences are LNHNV and YYDKDF (reference sequence). The CDR3 DNA reads TGTGCCACCAGCCCGACCAGCCCCGGGATGAACACTGAAGCTTTCTTT. This encodes CATSPTSPGMNTEAFF.

This sequence joins TRBV19 and TRBJ2-5; maybe TRBD2 (7 bases). Germline V gene sequence: CDR1 LNHDA, CDR2 SQIVND (reference sequence). Trimming removed 5 bases from V and 4 bases from J, with 23 bases in between. CDR3 length: 17 residues. The CDR3 sequence: CASSPFRTAIAGETQYF. CDR3 nucleotides: TGTGCCAGTAGTCCCTTCCGGACAGCTATAGCGGGAGAGACCCAGTACTTC.

This rearrangement joins TRBV5-1 to TRBJ2-2, with D possibly TRBD1 on 6 matching bases. The CDR3 is 12 residues long. The ends were cut back, 7 bases at V and 6 bases at J, with 10 bases in the middle. In germline, CDR1 is SGHRS, CDR2 YFSETQ. In nucleotides, the CDR3 is TGCGCCAGCGACACAGGGTCCGGGGAGCTGTTTTTT. Translating gives CASDTGSGELFF.

This chain uses TRBV30 with TRBJ1-2; no firm D call. The germline gives CDR1 GTSNPN, CDR2 SVGIG (reference sequence). V lost 2 bases and J lost 2, with 6 bases in between. This CDR3 has 12 residues. CDR3 sequence (DNA): TGTGCCTGGAGTTCCTCCAACTATGGCTACACCTTC. Amino acid sequence: CAWSSSNYGYTF. The whole variable domain, filled in from reference TRBV30 and TRBJ1-2, reads SQTIHQWPATLVQPVGSPLSLECTVEGTSNPNLYWYRQAAGRGLQLLFYSVGIGQISSEVPQNLSASRPQDRQFILSSKKLLLSDSGFYLCAWSSSNYGYTFGSGTRLTVV.